Below are 32 T cell receptor beta chains sequenced from a single sample in a study of regulatory T cells in long-lasting Graves disease. Time point given: newly diagnosed GD, antithyroid drugs for less than 3 months. PBMC RNA was the source of the TCR library. The authors built TCR beta libraries using iRepertoire HTBI primers and Arm-PCR of CDR3 regions. TCRdb analysed the multiplex PCR reads with MiXCR anew, one entry per CDR3 protein. This table has around 500,000 distinct CDR3 sequences, about 14% appearing once. These data were likewise used in another study, on T cells in Graves' hyperthyroidism and ophthalmopathy.

The source material was peripheral blood mononuclear cells (PBMCs), sampled at new diagnosis, from a patient treated with antithyroid drugs. The receptors derive from a young man with Graves disease.

The rearrangement links TRBV7-9 to TRBJ1-1; no definite D call. The CDR3 has 13 amino acids. Trimming cost V 5 bases and J 1 base, with 8 bases left between them. Germline V CDR1 and CDR2: SEHNR, FQNEAQ (reference sequence). The CDR3 is CASSPFGNTEAFF. In DNA form, the CDR3 reads TGTGCCAGCAGCCCTTTCGGGAACACTGAAGCTTTCTTT.

This clonotype was found many times. This chain joins TRBV6-1 and TRBJ1-6; 9 positions agree with TRBD1. V was clipped by 3 bases and J by 8 bases; unmatched bases: 2. The CDR3 is 14 residues long. Germline V gene data show CDR1 as MNHNS and CDR2 as SASEGT. In DNA, the CDR3 is TGTGCCAGCAGTGACTGGACAGGGGATTCACCCCTCCACTTT. Protein: CASSDWTGDSPLHF.

This clonotype has more than one count but fewer than ten. The genes are TRBV7-8 and TRBJ2-7, with D uncertain. Looked up from germline, CDR1 is SGHVS and CDR2 is FQNEAQ. The CDR3 has 13 amino acids. Trimming shortened V by 5 bases and J by 10 bases, and 18 bases separated the two germline ends. As DNA, the CDR3 is TGTGCCAGCAGCCGAAGTAGGGAAATCCGACAGTACTTC. Encoded protein: CASSRSREIRQYF.

The gene calls are TRBV19 and TRBJ2-1, with TRBD2 identical over 14 bases. Looked up from germline, CDR1 is LNHDA and CDR2 is SQIVND (reference sequence). The CDR3 is 15 residues long. V lost 10 bases and J lost 8; bases outside the gene matches: 10. This CDR3 reads CANPGLAGGNYEQFF. The CDR3 DNA reads as TGTGCCAACCCAGGACTAGCGGGAGGTAATTATGAGCAGTTCTTC.

The rearrangement uses TRBV27 and TRBJ2-1; TRBD1 aligns across 9 bases. V shed 5 bases and J 15 bases; nucleotides not matched to a gene: 8. The CDR3 is 12 residues long. Germline V gives CDR1 MNHEY, CDR2 SMNVEV (reference sequence). The CDR3 DNA is TGTGCCAGCAGTCCCCGGGACAGGGATCCGTTCTTC. Amino acid sequence: CASSPRDRDPFF.

The genes are TRBV4-1 and TRBJ2-6; D ambiguous. The germline V gene encodes CDR1 MGHRA and CDR2 YSYEKL. V was shortened by 2 bases and J by 0 bases, with 11 bases between the two germline ends. The CDR3 consists of 17 residues. The CDR3: CASSQQVLLSGANVLTF. Here the CDR3 DNA reads TGCGCCAGCAGCCAACAGGTCCTGCTCTCTGGGGCCAACGTCCTGACTTTC.

The chain has TRBV7-3 and TRBJ2-2, with D perhaps assigned TRBD1 or TRBD2 (5 bases each). Germline CDR1 reads SGHTA; CDR2 reads FQGTGA. Trimming left V 7 bases short and J 0 bases short, with 6 bases between. This CDR3 is built from 13 residues. CDR3 loop: CASKGPNTGELFF. The CDR3 DNA reads TGTGCCAGCAAGGGACCGAACACCGGGGAGCTGTTTTTT.

This clonotype showed up many times. CDR3 sequence (DNA): TGTGCCAGCAGTGGGGGGGGTAGGGAGCAGTACTTC. It is translated as CASSGGGREQYF. The chain recombines TRBV12-3 or TRBV12-4 with TRBJ2-7; 7 bases agree with TRBD2. The ends lost 5 bases at V and 7 bases at J; junction bases unmatched: 5. This CDR3 comprises 12 residues.

This clonotype was counted only a few times. V and J are TRBV4-1 and TRBJ2-5; D is unresolved. The CDR3 length is 14 residues. Germline-derived CDR1 and CDR2 are MGHRA and YSYEKL. V lost 3 bases and J 4 bases, leaving 12 bases between the germline ends. The DNA of the CDR3 is TGCGCCAGCAGCCAGCGAGAGATCGTAGAGACCCAGTACTTC. Encoded protein: CASSQREIVETQYF.

Note on this clonotype: Since a much larger clone is just one base distant, this may be a read error. This chain links TRBV27 with TRBJ2-7; 7 bases map to TRBD2. The V and J ends lost 1 base and 5 bases, in that order; junction bases with no gene match: 8. Germline CDR1 reads MNHEY; CDR2 reads SMNVEV (reference sequence). The CDR3 loop spans 15 amino acids. Written as DNA, the CDR3 is TGTGCCAGCAGTTTATTGGTAGGACTAGGGGACGAGCAGTACTTC. Translating it yields CASSLLVGLGDEQYF.

In this sample, this clonotype turned up many times. J is TRBJ1-4 and V is TRBV27; 8 positions agree with TRBD1. Per the germline V gene, CDR1 is MNHEY and CDR2 is SMNVEV (reference sequence). J gave up 3 bases and V 7 bases, and 7 bases lay outside the gene matches. The CDR3 runs to 15 residues. The CDR3 sequence is CASTSRQGSNEKLFF. CDR3 bases: TGTGCCAGCACTTCGAGACAGGGGTCTAATGAAAAACTGTTTTTT.

The chain joins TRBV2 to TRBJ1-1; 12 bases are shared with TRBD1. V lost 7 bases to trimming and J lost 1 base; unmatched junction nucleotides: 10. The CDR3 sequence is 17 residues long. CDR1 is SNHLY, CDR2 FYNNEI, per germline. CDR3 protein: CASTGTGGATSNTEAFF. In DNA, the CDR3 is TGTGCCAGCACGGGGACAGGGGGCGCAACTTCGAACACTGAAGCTTTCTTT.

This clonotype was picked up a small number of times. In DNA form, the CDR3 reads TGCAGCGTTGAAGGGGTGGGCACCGGGGAGCTGTTTTTT. This codes for CSVEGVGTGELFF. The chain links TRBV29-1 to TRBJ2-2; D ambiguous. The CDR3 is 13 amino acids. The V gene's germline CDR1 is SQVTM and CDR2 ANQGSEA. Trimming left V 1 base short and J 4 bases short, with 7 bases between.

About this clonotype itself: This may come from a read error, since a much larger clone is one base off. This rearrangement joins TRBV28 to TRBJ1-6, with 7 bases identical to TRBD1. This CDR3 is 15 amino acids long. The germline V gene encodes CDR1 MDHEN and CDR2 SYDVKM. In nucleotides, the CDR3 is TGTGCCAGCACCATCTCAGGGGGGGATCGTTCACCCCCCCACTTT. Translation: CASTISGGDRSPPHF.

This clonotype was detected only a few times. The chain recombines TRBV7-3 with TRBJ2-5; TRBD2 is a possible D gene (7 bases). The V gene's germline CDR1 is SGHTA and CDR2 FQGTGA. CDR3 length: 16 amino acids. Deletions cut 2 bases from V and 3 bases from J, with 16 bases between. The CDR3 is CASSLLGGGQKETQYF. CDR3 DNA: TGTGCCAGCAGCTTATTGGGAGGGGGACAAAAAGAGACCCAGTACTTC.

A few counts support this clonotype. The V gene is TRBV20-1, the J gene TRBJ2-1, with a tentative D call TRBD2 (5 bases). The CDR3 is made up of 16 amino acids. Germline V lookup: CDR1 DFQATT, CDR2 SNEGSKA (reference sequence). V was pared by 3 bases and J by 8 bases, with 23 bases between. The CDR3 coding sequence is TGCAGTGCTAGGCCTGCCAGGAGCGGTTTAAGGGATGAGCAGTTCTTC. This codes for CSARPARSGLRDEQFF.

This clonotype was counted many times. CDR3 in DNA: TGCGCCAGCAGCTACGGGACAGCCTACTACGAGCAGTACTTC. Translation gives CASSYGTAYYEQYF. The genes are TRBV5-1 and TRBJ2-7, with TRBD1 identical over 7 bases. The CDR3 runs to 14 residues. The germline V gene encodes CDR1 SGHRS and CDR2 YFSETQ. V lost 3 bases and J lost 3; bases outside the gene matches: 6. The full variable domain, rest sourced from reference TRBV5-1 and TRBJ2-7, is KAGVTQTPRYLIKTRGQQVTLSCSPISGHRSVSWYQQTPGQGLQFLFEYFSETQRNKGNFPGRFSGRQFSNSRSEMNVSTLELGDSALYLCASSYGTAYYEQYFGPGTRLTVT.

The gene calls are TRBV7-7 and TRBJ1-4; D is perhaps TRBD1 (6 bases). Germline lookup yields CDR1 SSHAT and CDR2 FNYEAQ (reference sequence). The CDR3 totals 14 residues. The DNA of the CDR3 is TGTGCTAGCTGGGCCCCAGGGGCGCCGGAAAAACTGTTTTTT. Its translation is CASWAPGAPEKLFF.

This clonotype was observed many times. The rearrangement joins TRBV11-2 to TRBJ2-2, with 10 bases fitting TRBD1. V dropped 5 bases and J dropped 5; count of bases not matched to a gene: 5. CDR1 is SGHAT and CDR2 is FQNNGV in the germline V gene. The CDR3 spans 15 residues. The CDR3 coding sequence is TGTGCCAGCAGCCCTTGGACAGGGGGAACCGGGGAGCTGTTTTTT. Its protein product is CASSPWTGGTGELFF.

There are many counts of this clonotype. V usage is TRBV9 and J usage is TRBJ2-3; 8 nucleotides line up with TRBD2. The CDR3 runs to 20 residues. Germline V gives CDR1 SGDLS, CDR2 YYNGEE. After removal of 0 bases from V and 2 bases from J, the junction contained 17 bases not matched to a gene. CDR3 bases: TGTGCCAGCAGCGTAGAAGGGTGGAGCGGGGGAGGCCTGAACACAGATACGCAGTATTTT. It yields the protein CASSVEGWSGGGLNTDTQYF.

This clonotype has a count of ten or more. This sequence joins TRBV5-1 and TRBJ1-2; 10 bases are a match to TRBD1. Germline assignment: CDR1 SGHRS and CDR2 YFSETQ. The CDR3 sequence is 13 residues long. V was clipped by 5 bases and J by 8 bases; unmatched bases: 6. The CDR3 nucleotides are TGCGCCAGCAGGACAGGGGGCGTATTAGGCTACACCTTC. It codes for CASRTGGVLGYTF.

J is TRBJ2-2 and V is TRBV12-3 or TRBV12-4, with a possible D match to TRBD1 (6 bases). The CDR3 contains 14 residues. Between the trimmed V and J ends, which lost 7 bases and 6 bases, there was a span of 15 bases. The CDR3 sequence is CASTTTGLSGELFF. In DNA form, the CDR3 reads TGTGCCAGCACCACGACAGGTCTGTCCGGGGAGCTGTTTTTT.

This clonotype was observed a few times. A much larger clone sits a single nucleotide away, making a read error possible. J is TRBJ2-5 and V is TRBV11-1, with TRBD2 as a possible D gene (5 bases). CDR3 size: 13 residues. Per germline, CDR1 SGHAT and CDR2 FQDESV (reference sequence). The CDR3 region is CASGLEGEATQYF. The DNA for the CDR3 is TGTGCCAGCGGCTTAGAGGGTGAGGCGACCCAGTACTTC. Together with reference TRBV11-1 and TRBJ2-5, the CDR3 gives the full variable domain: EAEVAQSPRYKITEKSQAVAFWCDPISGHATLYWYRQILGQGPELLVQFQDESVVDDSQLPKDRFSAERLKGVDSTLKIQPAELGDSAMYLCASGLEGEATQYFGPGTRLLVL.

The chain is built from TRBV6-2 or TRBV6-3 and TRBJ1-6; D gene unclear. Germline V gene sequence: CDR1 MNHEY, CDR2 SVGEGT. The length of the CDR3 is 12 residues. Trimming shortened V by 7 bases and J by 7 bases, and 8 bases separated the two germline ends. CDR3 amino acids: CASTRTNSPLHF. The CDR3 DNA follows: TGTGCCAGCACCAGAACGAATTCACCCCTCCACTTT.

This clonotype has a count of ten or more. The chain is built from TRBV20-1 and TRBJ2-3; D is uncertain. Germline CDR1 DFQATT, CDR2 SNEGSKA (reference sequence). Trimming left V 6 bases short and J 2 bases short, with 15 bases between. This CDR3 contains 14 residues. The DNA for the CDR3 is TGCAGTGCCCCGCCTGGTGGCTACACAGATACGCAGTATTTT. This encodes CSAPPGGYTDTQYF.

This clonotype was observed many times. The chain joins TRBV12-3 or TRBV12-4 to TRBJ2-7; no clear D gene. CDR3 size: 11 residues. Trimming removed 5 bases at V and 4 bases at J, with 6 bases between. The CDR3 DNA sequence: TGTGCCAGCAGTGACTTTTACGAGCAGTACTTC. Translation: CASSDFYEQYF.

This clonotype was observed at least ten times. The chain combines TRBV12-3 or TRBV12-4 with TRBJ2-7, with 7 nucleotides matching TRBD1. V lost 4 bases, J lost 7 bases, and 4 bases stayed unmatched. The CDR3 is made up of 12 amino acids. The DNA of the CDR3 is TGTGCCAGCAGTTCTAGGGGGCGGGAGCAGTACTTC. Translating gives CASSSRGREQYF.

This clonotype was seen only a few times. This chain uses TRBV20-1 with TRBJ2-5; no reliable D call. Germline V gene sequence: CDR1 DFQATT, CDR2 SNEGSKA (reference sequence). V was shortened by 6 bases and J by 5 bases, with 19 bases between the two germline ends. The CDR3 contains 14 residues. The CDR3 here is CSASQDLEGETQYF. CDR3 nucleotides: TGCAGTGCCAGTCAGGACCTCGAAGGGGAGACCCAGTACTTC.

There are many counts of this clonotype. For the CDR3, the DNA is TGTGCCAGCGGACTAATCTCGGGAGCCTACAATGAGCAGTTCTTC. It translates to CASGLISGAYNEQFF. V and J are TRBV28 and TRBJ2-1, with D maybe TRBD2 (6 bases). Germline lookup yields CDR1 MDHEN and CDR2 SYDVKM. Trimming cost V 8 bases and J 2 bases, with 16 bases left between them. The CDR3 is made up of 15 amino acids.

This clonotype came up many times. This rearrangement joins TRBV6-5 to TRBJ1-1; no clear D gene. Trimming removed 0 bases from V and 0 bases from J, with 8 bases in between. This CDR3 has 15 amino acids. Germline lookup yields CDR1 MNHEY and CDR2 SVGAGI. The CDR3, as DNA: TGTGCCAGCAGTTACTCGACCGGCATGAACACTGAAGCTTTCTTT. Residues: CASSYSTGMNTEAFF.

This clonotype has at least ten counts. The chain has TRBV18 and TRBJ2-3, with a possible D match to TRBD1 (5 bases). The germline V gene has CDR1 KGHSH and CDR2 LQKENI. CDR3 length: 14 residues. V was pared by 7 bases and J by 0 bases, with 11 bases between. CDR3 residues: CASLGAASTDTQYF. For the CDR3, the DNA is TGTGCCAGCTTAGGGGCGGCGAGCACAGATACGCAGTATTTT.

Ten or more counts support this clonotype. The chain couples TRBV7-9 to TRBJ2-7; the D is unclear. CDR3 length: 14 amino acids. Germline assignment: CDR1 SEHNR and CDR2 FQNEAQ (reference sequence). Trimming removed 3 bases at V and 4 bases at J, with 13 bases between. CDR3 nucleotides: TGTGCCAGCAGCTTCGGTGGAGAGATTTACGAGCAGTACTTC. Its protein is CASSFGGEIYEQYF.